The next 30 T cell receptor beta chains were all read from a single sample in a study of CD8+ T cells in alopecia areata. Specified treatment: oral pan-JAK inhibitor, 5-10 mg twice daily. After isolation, RNA underwent reverse transcription to generate cDNA as the sequencing template. Libraries were prepared by immunoSEQ multiplex PCR; TCRdb keeps only in-frame clonotypes and omits some of them. In the table there are around 120,000 clones, 61% of which are singletons. The starting material was CD4+ T cells sorted from blood, obtained at week 4, from a patient treated with tofacitinib. The source is a human donor with alopecia areata.

The CDR3 reads CASSRRGAAGELFF. Written as DNA, the CDR3 is TGTGCCAGCAGCCGGAGGGGGGCGGCCGGGGAGCTGTTTTTT. The rearrangement joins TRBV5-4 to TRBJ2-2; possibly TRBD1 or TRBD2 for D (6 bases each). Germline CDR1 SGHNT, CDR2 YYREEE (reference sequence). CDR3 size: 14 residues. Between the trimmed V and J ends, which lost 4 bases and 6 bases, there was a span of 13 bases. The full variable domain, with the rest looked up from reference TRBV5-4 and TRBJ2-2, is ETGVTQSPTHLIKTRGQQVTLRCSSQSGHNTVSWYQQALGQGPQFIFQYYREEENGRGNFPPRFSGLQFPNYSSELNVNALELDDSALYLCASSRRGAAGELFFGEGSRLTVL.

This clone showed up just a few times. The DNA for the CDR3 is TGTGCCAGCAGTTGGGGACCTAGCGGTCAAGAGACCCAGTACTTC. It translates to CASSWGPSGQETQYF. The V and J genes are TRBV5-6 and TRBJ2-5, with TRBD2 matching 7 bases. Germline V gene data show CDR1 as SGHDT and CDR2 as YYEEEE. This CDR3 region has 15 residues. The V and J ends lost 5 bases and 2 bases, in that order; junction bases with no gene match: 9. Full variable domain (remainder filled in from reference TRBV5-6 and TRBJ2-5): DAGVTQSPTHLIKTRGQQVTLRCSPKSGHDTVSWYQQALGQGPQFIFQYYEEEERQRGNFPDRFSGHQFPNYSSELNVNALLLGDSALYLCASSWGPSGQETQYFGPGTRLLVL.

This clone has at least ten counts. The chain recombines TRBV10-3 with TRBJ2-7, with no clear D. V was shortened by 8 bases and J by 2 bases, with 10 bases between the two germline ends. Germline CDR1 and CDR2: ENHRY and SYGVKD. The CDR3 is made up of 12 amino acids. The CDR3 loop reads CAISGRTYEQYF. The CDR3 nucleotides read TGTGCCATCTCGGGCCGTACCTACGAGCAGTACTTC.

The chain joins TRBV5-1 to TRBJ2-1; TRBD2 matches at 12 bases. This CDR3 has 16 amino acids. With V trimmed by 2 bases and J by 4 bases, 4 bases remained unmatched. Germline V gene sequence: CDR1 SGHRS, CDR2 YFSETQ. The CDR3 spells CASSFQTSGRYNEQFF. CDR3 sequence (DNA): TGCGCCAGCAGCTTTCAGACTAGCGGGAGATACAATGAGCAGTTCTTC.

CDR3 protein: CASSRAGTSGGGNTQYF. The CDR3 nucleotides are TGTGCCAGCAGCCGAGCCGGGACTAGCGGGGGAGGAAATACGCAGTATTTT. The chain couples TRBV7-2 to TRBJ2-3; 14 nucleotides agree with TRBD2. Germline lookup yields CDR1 SGHTA and CDR2 FQGNSA. V lost 5 bases and J lost 7; bases outside the gene matches: 11. The CDR3 consists of 17 residues.

This clone was counted only a few times. The CDR3 coding sequence is TGTGCCAGCTCACCTGGGACTCTCTATAATTCACCCCTCCACTTT. Protein sequence: CASSPGTLYNSPLHF. V usage is TRBV18 and J usage is TRBJ1-6, with D perhaps TRBD1 (5 bases). The CDR3 sequence is 15 residues long. The germline V gene has CDR1 KGHSH and CDR2 LQKENI. The V end lost 3 bases, the J end lost 3 bases, and 9 bases lay between the germline ends.

This rearrangement joins TRBV6-1 to TRBJ1-5, with D hard to call. Looked up from germline, CDR1 is MNHNS and CDR2 is SASEGT. Trimming stripped 7 bases from V and 9 bases from J, with 10 bases between. CDR3 size: 11 residues. Here the CDR3 reads CASNKGRPQHF. CDR3 nucleotide sequence: TGTGCCAGCAATAAAGGGAGGCCCCAGCATTTT.

V gene TRBV7-9 combines with J gene TRBJ2-1, with a possible D match to TRBD1 (7 bases). This CDR3 is built from 14 residues. Germline V CDR1 and CDR2: SEHNR, FQNEAQ (reference sequence). Trimming stripped 4 bases from V and 7 bases from J, with 14 bases between. DNA for the CDR3: TGTGCCAGCAGCTACAGGGGACTTGCTAATGAGCAGTTCTTC. Translation gives CASSYRGLANEQFF.

This clone appeared many times. V is TRBV6-6 and J is TRBJ2-7; a weak D match, TRBD2 (6 bases). Trimming cost V 8 bases and J 4 bases, with 12 bases left between them. The CDR3 has 12 residues. Germline V lookup: CDR1 MNHNY, CDR2 SVGAGI (reference sequence). The CDR3 region is CASSGTAYEQYF. CDR3 sequence (DNA): TGTGCCAGCTCGGGGACTGCATACGAGCAGTACTTC.

On this clone: An end of the junction does not agree with germline; a read error may underlie this. V is TRBV5-8 and J is TRBJ2-1; TRBD1 is a possible D gene (5 bases). This CDR3 is 11 amino acids long. Looked up from germline, CDR1 is SGHTS and CDR2 is YDEGEE. CDR3: CASSARTRIIF. As DNA, the CDR3 is TGTGCCAGCAGCGCTCGGACACGGATTATCTTC. The variable domain in full, completed from reference TRBV5-8 and TRBJ2-1, reads EAGVTQSPTHLIKTRGQQATLRCSPISGHTSVYWYQQALGLGLQFLLWYDEGEERNRGNFPPRFSGRQFPNYSSELNVNALELEDSALYLCASSARTRIIFGPGTRLTVL.

The gene calls are TRBV4-3 and TRBJ1-5; no reliable D call. CDR3 size: 16 residues. Trimming took 1 base from V and 2 from J, leaving 12 bases between them. Germline loops: CDR1 LGHNA, CDR2 YSLEER. DNA of the CDR3: TGCGCCAGCAGCCAAGTATGGGTGCATGGCAATCAGCCCCAGCATTTT. It codes for CASSQVWVHGNQPQHF.

J is TRBJ1-1 and V is TRBV27; the D gene is possibly TRBD1 (6 bases). The ends were cut back, 5 bases at V and 4 bases at J, with 20 bases in the middle. Germline CDR1 reads MNHEY; CDR2 reads SMNVEV (reference sequence). The CDR3 runs to 16 residues. The CDR3 protein is CASSRRIGGGGTEAFF. In DNA, the CDR3 is TGTGCCAGCAGTAGAAGGATAGGGGGGGGAGGCACTGAAGCTTTCTTT.

This chain connects TRBV5-1 to TRBJ2-7; 10 nucleotides align to TRBD2. The germline gives CDR1 SGHRS, CDR2 YFSETQ. V lost 3 bases to trimming and J lost 3 bases; unmatched junction nucleotides: 3. This CDR3 has 14 residues. For the CDR3, the DNA is TGCGCCAGCAGCTCCGGGACTAGCGTCTACGAGCAGTACTTC. Translation gives CASSSGTSVYEQYF.

This clone was counted once. The rearrangement uses TRBV28 and TRBJ2-5; TRBD1 matches at 10 bases. The CDR3 contains 16 residues. Germline V lookup: CDR1 MDHEN, CDR2 SYDVKM. The J segment lost 5 bases and the V segment lost 6 bases, leaving 12 bases of the junction unmatched. The CDR3 region has the DNA TGTGCCAGCAGCCCAGTTGGGACAGGGGTAACGGAGACCCAGTACTTC. Translated: CASSPVGTGVTETQYF.

This clone was observed a few times. V is TRBV4-3 and J is TRBJ2-7; D is undetermined. With 0 bases removed from V and 0 bases from J, the gap between germline ends came to 9 bases. Germline V gene sequence: CDR1 LGHNA, CDR2 YSLEER. CDR3 length equals 15 residues. For the CDR3, the DNA is TGCGCCAGCAGCCAAGATCTGGGAAGCTCCTACGAGCAGTACTTC. This encodes CASSQDLGSSYEQYF.

The chain couples TRBV18 to TRBJ1-4; no reliable D call. Germline values: CDR1 KGHSH, CDR2 LQKENI. The CDR3 is 14 amino acids. V was trimmed by 6 bases and J by 0 bases, leaving 8 bases between them. The CDR3 region has the DNA TGTGCCAGCTCTAAGACGGCAACTAATGAAAAACTGTTTTTT. Translating it yields CASSKTATNEKLFF.

The J gene is TRBJ1-5, the V gene TRBV25-1, with TRBD1 matching 7 bases. This CDR3 comprises 14 residues. Germline CDR1 is MGHDK and CDR2 is SYGVNS. With 6 bases clipped from V and 7 bases from J, the junction kept 9 bases outside the gene matches. The CDR3 reads CASSPTGTFQPQHF. Here the CDR3 DNA reads TGTGCCAGCAGCCCGACAGGGACGTTCCAGCCCCAGCATTTT.

There are many counts of this clone. The rearrangement uses TRBV2 and TRBJ1-6; TRBD1 matches at 7 bases. V shed 8 bases, J shed 7 bases, and the junction held 2 bases outside the gene matches. The CDR3 contains 12 residues. Germline values: CDR1 SNHLY, CDR2 FYNNEI. CDR3 in amino acids: CASRQGNSPLHF. Here the CDR3 DNA reads TGTGCCAGCCGACAGGGAAATTCACCCCTCCACTTT.

For this clone: One junction end does not reproduce the germline sequence, and a read error may be involved. The gene calls are TRBV12-5 and TRBJ2-7, with D perhaps TRBD2 (5 bases). The CDR3 loop spans 14 amino acids. Germline CDR1 reads LGHNT; CDR2 reads FRNRAP. The CDR3 region is CASALEDGPYEQYF. Here the CDR3 DNA reads TGTGCTAGTGCTTTGGAGGACGGACCCTACGAGCAGTACTTC. The full variable domain, rest sourced from reference TRBV12-5 and TRBJ2-7, is DARVTQTPRHKVTEMGQEVTMRCQPILGHNTVFWYRQTMMQGLELLAYFRNRAPLDDSGMPKDRFSAEMPDATLATLKIQPSEPRDSAVYFCASALEDGPYEQYFGPGTRLTVT.

The chain combines TRBV2 with TRBJ2-2; perhaps TRBD2 as D (5 bases). With 5 bases removed from V and 8 bases from J, the gap between germline ends came to 12 bases. The CDR3 length is 13 residues. Germline CDR1 and CDR2: SNHLY and FYNNEI. CDR3 in amino acids: CASSPGSTGELFF. The CDR3 coding sequence is TGTGCCAGCAGTCCGGGGTCTACAGGGGAGCTGTTTTTT.

The chain uses TRBV7-3 and TRBJ1-1; tentative D call: TRBD1 (6 bases). Per germline, CDR1 SGHTA and CDR2 FQGTGA. The V and J ends lost 4 bases and 1 base respectively, with 13 bases between them. This CDR3 has 15 residues. CDR3 nucleotide sequence: TGTGCCAGCAGCTCAAATGGGGGGCGGAACACTGAAGCTTTCTTT. Translation: CASSSNGGRNTEAFF.

This chain connects TRBV2 to TRBJ1-2; D is ambiguous. The germline V gene has CDR1 SNHLY and CDR2 FYNNEI. Trimming removed 2 bases at V and 12 bases at J, with 4 bases between. The CDR3 has 9 residues. This CDR3 reads CASSEIHTF. CDR3 DNA: TGTGCCAGCAGTGAAATTCACACCTTC.

CDR3 nucleotides: TGTGCCAGCAGGGAACGGGACTTTGCACAAGATACGCAGTATTTT. Residues: CASRERDFAQDTQYF. The chain uses TRBV2 and TRBJ2-3; maybe TRBD2 (6 bases). From germline, CDR1 is SNHLY and CDR2 FYNNEI. The length of the CDR3 is 15 residues. V was pared by 6 bases and J by 5 bases, with 18 bases between. The full variable domain, its missing parts supplied by reference TRBV2 and TRBJ2-3, is EPEVTQTPSHQVTQMGQEVILRCVPISNHLYFYWYRQILGQKVEFLVSFYNNEISEKSEIFDDQFSVERPDGSNFTLKIRSTKLEDSAMYFCASRERDFAQDTQYFGPGTRLTVL.

This clone was detected only once. V usage is TRBV4-1 and J usage is TRBJ2-2, with D uncertain. The V end was cut by 2 bases, the J end by 6 bases, with 10 bases between. The CDR3 extends over 14 amino acids. Germline V gene lookup returns CDR1 MGHRA and CDR2 YSYEKL. The CDR3: CASSQHPAAGELFF. DNA for the CDR3: TGCGCCAGCAGCCAACATCCCGCCGCCGGGGAGCTGTTTTTT.

This rearrangement joins TRBV4-1 to TRBJ2-3; D may be TRBD1 (8 bases). The V gene lost 4 bases and the J gene lost 1 base, with 12 bases spanning the gap. CDR1 and CDR2 (germline): MGHRA, YSYEKL. The CDR3 runs to 15 residues. This CDR3 reads CASSRQGRGTDTQYF. DNA of the CDR3: TGCGCCAGCAGCCGACAGGGGAGGGGCACAGATACGCAGTATTTT.

This rearrangement joins TRBV23-1 to TRBJ1-6; a weak D match, TRBD1 (6 bases). TRBV23-1 is classed as an ORF, of uncertain function. The V gene lost 0 bases and the J gene lost 10 bases, with 19 bases spanning the gap. There are 17 residues in the CDR3. The CDR3 here is CASSQSRGTGSESPLHF. As DNA, the CDR3 is TGCGCCAGCAGTCAATCGAGGGGGACGGGGTCAGAATCACCCCTCCACTTT.

In the case of this clone: Mismatch with germline at one junction end may stem from a read error. The chain recombines TRBV9 with TRBJ1-1; no clear D. Germline V gene data show CDR1 as SGDLS and CDR2 as YYNGEE. CDR3 length equals 10 residues. The CDR3 here is CASSVNGPHF. The CDR3 bases are TGTGCCAGCAGCGTCAACGGTCCCCACTTT.

The chain combines TRBV18 with TRBJ1-4; 9 positions match TRBD1. This CDR3 is built from 14 residues. V was clipped by 3 bases and J by 8 bases; unmatched bases: 4. Germline CDR1 KGHSH, CDR2 LQKENI. The CDR3 nucleotides are TGTGCCAGCTCACCTTGGGACAGGGTGGAAAAACTGTTTTTT. This gives the protein CASSPWDRVEKLFF.

The CDR3 coding sequence is TGCAGCGTTCGGGAGGGTGTAGGGGCCTATAGCAATCAGCCCCAGCATTTT. Translated: CSVREGVGAYSNQPQHF. The chain joins TRBV29-1 to TRBJ1-5; possibly TRBD1 for D (5 bases). V lost 5 bases and J lost 0, with 20 bases in between. The length of the CDR3 is 17 residues. Germline lookup yields CDR1 SQVTM and CDR2 ANQGSEA.

This clone was counted only a few times. The chain is built from TRBV25-1 and TRBJ2-3; possible D gene TRBD2, 6 bases. Trimming removed 0 bases at V and 0 bases at J, with 7 bases between. Germline CDR1 is MGHDK and CDR2 is SYGVNS. The CDR3 runs to 15 residues. CDR3 sequence: CASSEYGGSTDTQYF. DNA for the CDR3: TGTGCCAGCAGTGAATATGGAGGGAGCACAGATACGCAGTATTTT.